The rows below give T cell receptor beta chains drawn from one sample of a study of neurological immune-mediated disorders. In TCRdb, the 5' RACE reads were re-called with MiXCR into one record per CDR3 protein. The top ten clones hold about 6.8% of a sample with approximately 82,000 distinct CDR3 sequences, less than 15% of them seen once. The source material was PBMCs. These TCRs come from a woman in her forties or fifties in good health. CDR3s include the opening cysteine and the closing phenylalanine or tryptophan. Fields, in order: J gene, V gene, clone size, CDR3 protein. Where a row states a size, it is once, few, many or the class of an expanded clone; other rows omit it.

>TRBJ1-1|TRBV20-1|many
CSARVYRAEAFF
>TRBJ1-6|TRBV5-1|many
CASGMTGGNSPLHF
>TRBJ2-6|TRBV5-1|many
CASDQGSGANVLTF
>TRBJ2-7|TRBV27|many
CASSLLRPGLAGGPPRSYEQYF
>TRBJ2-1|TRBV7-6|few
CASSLTSSQYNEQFF
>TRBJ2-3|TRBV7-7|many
CASSLKGASTDTQYF
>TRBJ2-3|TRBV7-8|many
CASSLRLAAFTDTQYF
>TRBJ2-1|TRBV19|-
CASSSGSGSYNEQFF
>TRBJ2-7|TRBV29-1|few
CSVAGERGTYEQYF
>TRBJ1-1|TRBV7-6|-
CASSLKAEGSTEAFF
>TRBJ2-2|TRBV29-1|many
CSVEELAGGELFF